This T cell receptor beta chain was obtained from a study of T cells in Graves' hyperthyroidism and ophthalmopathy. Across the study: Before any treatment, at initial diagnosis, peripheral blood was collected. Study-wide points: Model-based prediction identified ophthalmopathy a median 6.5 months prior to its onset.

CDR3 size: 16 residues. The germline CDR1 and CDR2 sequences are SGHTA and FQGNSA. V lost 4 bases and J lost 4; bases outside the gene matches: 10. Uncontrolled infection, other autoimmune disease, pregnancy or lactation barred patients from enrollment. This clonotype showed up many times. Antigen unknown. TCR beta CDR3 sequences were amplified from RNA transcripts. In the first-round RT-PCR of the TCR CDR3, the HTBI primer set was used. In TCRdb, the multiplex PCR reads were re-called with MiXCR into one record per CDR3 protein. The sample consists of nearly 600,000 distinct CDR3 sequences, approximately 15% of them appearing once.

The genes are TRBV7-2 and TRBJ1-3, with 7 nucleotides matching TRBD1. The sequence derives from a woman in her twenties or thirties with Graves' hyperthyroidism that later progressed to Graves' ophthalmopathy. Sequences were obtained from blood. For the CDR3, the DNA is TGTGCCAGCAGCTCAACGACAGGGAGCCCCGGAAACACCATATATTTT. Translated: CASSSTTGSPGNTIYF.